This T cell receptor (beta chain) was retrieved from a study of blood T cell repertoires in COVID-19. Looking at the study overall: COVID-19 samples from acute and convalescent phases originated in the United States, Italy and Spain.

Original data processing: Amplification of reference gene primers was used by the study to estimate nucleated cell counts. Using immunoSEQ multiplex PCR, the repertoire was profiled, and TCRdb retains in-frame clones only, with some absent. V and J calls and clone size follow that table, whereas D and trimming were derived from the DNA. The profile covers hundreds of thousands of clones, with roughly 89% appearing a single time and around 10% taken by the ten largest. There are 16 residues in the CDR3. V lost 5 bases, J lost 5 bases, and 10 bases stayed unmatched. Per the germline V gene, CDR1 is SGHVS and CDR2 is FNYEAQ.

This chain joins TRBV7-6 and TRBJ2-3; 10 nucleotides match TRBD2. Sequenced input: peripheral blood. This receptor was obtained from a woman aged 25 to 39 with COVID-19, enrolled during active disease. This CDR3 is CASSPILAGGIDTQYF. The CDR3 DNA reads as TGTGCCAGCAGCCCCATCTTAGCGGGGGGTATAGATACGCAGTATTTT.